The present T cell receptor (beta chain) was sequenced within a study of T cell changes during pregnancy in multiple sclerosis. The method was immunoSEQ multiplex PCR; TCRdb's version includes in-frame clones alone and lacks a portion of them. The table records 60,000 to 70,000 clones, roughly 91% of them present only once. Trimming cost V 2 bases and J 2 bases; bases outside gene matches: 4. CDR1 and CDR2 (germline): SGHDT, YYEEEE. The length of the CDR3 is 14 residues. The chain has TRBV5-6 and TRBJ2-7, with 7 bases lining up with TRBD2. The specimen comprised peripheral blood, sampled in the third trimester of pregnancy. This clonotype was sampled from a female donor in good health, enrolled as a control in a pregnancy study. DNA of the CDR3: TGTGCCAGCAGCTTAGGCGGGAGTACCTACGAGCAGTACTTC. It encodes CASSLGGSTYEQYF.